A single sample is the source of the 15 T cell receptor beta chains below, sequenced in a study of T cells in Graves' hyperthyroidism and ophthalmopathy. Amplified TCR beta CDR3 regions derived from RNA transcripts. With the HTBI primer set, the TCR CDR3 went through a first round of RT-PCR. Using its own MiXCR run on the multiplex PCR reads, TCRdb lists one record per CDR3 protein. The table lists about 350,000 distinct CDR3 sequences, about 15% of them singletons. Sequenced: blood. The receptors here all came from a woman in her 30s with Graves' hyperthyroidism.

This clonotype was detected ten times or more. V and J are TRBV28 and TRBJ2-5; D is possibly TRBD1 (5 bases). This CDR3 comprises 15 residues. Germline assignment: CDR1 MDHEN and CDR2 SYDVKM. V was shortened by 5 bases and J by 0 bases, with 13 bases between the two germline ends. The CDR3 region is CASSRQPPDQETQYF. CDR3 nucleotide sequence: TGTGCCAGCAGTCGACAGCCACCCGACCAAGAGACCCAGTACTTC.

The chain recombines TRBV5-1 with TRBJ1-1, with D perhaps matching TRBD1 (6 bases). Trimming left V 5 bases short and J 1 base short, with 18 bases between. CDR1 is SGHRS and CDR2 is YFSETQ in the germline V gene. The CDR3 loop spans 16 amino acids. CDR3 in DNA: TGCGCCAGCAGGCTCTTTGGAGGACAGCGGAACACTGAAGCTTTCTTT. Protein product: CASRLFGGQRNTEAFF.

This clonotype has at least ten counts. The V call is TRBV28, the J call TRBJ2-7; maybe TRBD1 (5 bases). Per the germline V gene, CDR1 is MDHEN and CDR2 is SYDVKM. CDR3 length: 15 residues. V was pared by 10 bases and J by 5 bases, with 24 bases between. CDR3: CATEGSRAPSDEQYF. CDR3 nucleotide sequence: TGTGCCACCGAAGGGTCCAGGGCCCCTTCGGACGAGCAGTACTTC.

V is TRBV2 and J is TRBJ1-3; D is perhaps TRBD1 (5 bases). The germline V and J ends were trimmed by 3 bases and 0 bases, with 9 bases remaining between them. The CDR3 extends over 15 amino acids. The germline V gene has CDR1 SNHLY and CDR2 FYNNEI. CDR3 DNA sequence: TGTGCCAGCAGTGAGGTTGGGGCCTCTGGAAACACCATATATTTT. Protein sequence: CASSEVGASGNTIYF.

The sample holds many counts of this clonotype. This sequence joins TRBV7-3 and TRBJ2-3; 12 positions agree with TRBD2. This CDR3 contains 15 residues. The V gene's germline CDR1 is SGHTA and CDR2 FQGTGA. The ends lost 8 bases at V and 7 bases at J; junction bases unmatched: 10. CDR3 nucleotide sequence: TGTGCCAGCTCAACCGCTAGCGGGAGGGGAAATACGCAGTATTTT. Translated, it gives CASSTASGRGNTQYF. Looking up the rest from reference TRBV7-3 and TRBJ2-3 gives the full variable domain: GAGVSQTPSNKVTEKGKYVELRCDPISGHTALYWYRQSLGQGPEFLIYFQGTGAADDSGLPNDRFFAVRPEGSVSTLKIQRTERGDSAVYLCASSTASGRGNTQYFGPGTRLTVL.

This clonotype was recorded many times. The chain joins TRBV29-1 to TRBJ2-1; D might be TRBD2 (6 bases). Germline assignment: CDR1 SQVTM and CDR2 ANQGSEA. The CDR3 spans 14 residues. V shed 4 bases and J shed 2 bases, with 12 bases lying between them. The CDR3 DNA sequence: TGCAGCGTTGCGGGGACTCGAGCCTACAATGAGCAGTTCTTC. This translates into CSVAGTRAYNEQFF.

This clonotype has only a few counts. The V gene is TRBV4-3, the J gene TRBJ2-7; the D gene is possibly TRBD2 (5 bases). Germline CDR1 is LGHNA and CDR2 is YSLEER. The CDR3 runs to 14 residues. Trimming cost V 0 bases and J 3 bases, with 9 bases left between them. As DNA, the CDR3 is TGCGCCAGCAGCCAAGATCGAGGGAACTACGAGCAGTACTTC. It specifies CASSQDRGNYEQYF.

This clonotype was counted between two and nine times. The chain combines TRBV6-5 with TRBJ2-1; D gene unclear. CDR1 is MNHEY, CDR2 SVGAGI, per germline. V gave up 2 bases and J gave up 1 base, with 12 bases separating them. The CDR3 consists of 16 residues. The CDR3 sequence is CASSYAALVSYNEQFF. The CDR3, as DNA: TGTGCCAGCAGTTACGCGGCCTTAGTTTCCTACAATGAGCAGTTCTTC.

This clonotype qualifies as medium-sized. The chain joins TRBV5-6 to TRBJ1-5; tentative D call: TRBD1 (6 bases). Trimming shortened V by 4 bases and J by 3 bases, and 11 bases separated the two germline ends. This CDR3 spans 14 amino acids. CDR1 and CDR2 from the germline V gene are SGHDT and YYEEEE. The CDR3 spells CASSLKGDNQPQHF. The CDR3 region has the DNA TGTGCCAGCAGCCTAAAGGGGGACAATCAGCCCCAGCATTTT.

This clonotype occurred many times. This sequence joins TRBV30 and TRBJ2-1, with a tentative D call TRBD2 (6 bases). Germline-derived CDR1 and CDR2 are GTSNPN and SVGIG (reference sequence). This CDR3 has 13 amino acids. V lost 4 bases to trimming and J lost 8 bases, with 15 bases between them. CDR3 bases: TGTGCCTGGACCCTTGGAGGGCGTGATGAGCAGTTCTTC. Its translation: CAWTLGGRDEQFF.

At least ten counts were recorded for this clonotype. This sequence joins TRBV6-1 and TRBJ1-5; tentative D call: TRBD1 (6 bases). Trimming left V 4 bases short and J 4 bases short, with 8 bases between. Germline lookup yields CDR1 MNHNS and CDR2 SASEGT. The CDR3 totals 13 residues. DNA for the CDR3: TGTGCCAGCAGTGTTACAGGGAATCAGCCCCAGCATTTT. The encoded protein is CASSVTGNQPQHF.

The sample holds a few counts of this clonotype. The CDR3 sequence is CASRPALGGANVLTF. CDR3 bases: TGTGCCAGCAGGCCCGCGTTGGGTGGGGCCAACGTCCTGACTTTC. The rearrangement links TRBV6-2 or TRBV6-3 to TRBJ2-6; no clear D gene. CDR3 length equals 15 residues. Between the trimmed V and J ends, which lost 6 bases and 3 bases, there was a span of 12 bases. Germline V lookup: CDR1 MNHEY, CDR2 SVGEGT.

This clonotype came up many times. The chain is built from TRBV6-1 and TRBJ2-5; TRBD2 matches 8 bases. The germline CDR1 and CDR2 sequences are MNHNS and SASEGT. The CDR3 is made up of 15 amino acids. J was trimmed by 5 bases and V by 6 bases; bases with no gene match: 11. This CDR3 is CASSPSWTSTETQYF. The CDR3 DNA is TGTGCCAGCAGCCCGTCCTGGACTAGCACGGAGACCCAGTACTTC.

In its sample, this clonotype was seen many times. The rearrangement links TRBV7-9 to TRBJ2-1; D possibly matches TRBD1 or TRBD2 (5 bases each). Trimming pared 7 bases from V and 2 bases from J, leaving 12 bases between. Germline V gives CDR1 SEHNR, CDR2 FQNEAQ (reference sequence). The CDR3 totals 14 residues. In DNA form, the CDR3 reads TGTGCCAGCACCCCGGGACGGACCTACAATGAGCAGTTCTTC. It translates to CASTPGRTYNEQFF. Using reference TRBV7-9 and TRBJ2-1 for the parts outside the CDR3, the full variable domain is DTGVSQNPRHKITKRGQNVTFRCDPISEHNRLYWYRQTLGQGPEFLTYFQNEAQLEKSRLLSDRFSAERPKGSFSTLEIQRTEQGDSAMYLCASTPGRTYNEQFFGPGTRLTVL.

This clonotype was seen repeatedly, ten times or more. V usage is TRBV20-1 and J usage is TRBJ2-5, with 7 bases matching TRBD1. The CDR3 extends over 15 amino acids. Germline CDR1 is DFQATT and CDR2 is SNEGSKA (reference sequence). Trimming took 3 bases from V and 3 from J; bases not matched to a gene: 10. The CDR3: CSASAVAGTEETQYF. CDR3 bases: TGCAGTGCTAGCGCGGTCGCCGGGACAGAAGAGACCCAGTACTTC.